One and the same sample provided the 19 T cell receptor beta chains below, sequenced in a study of CD8 T cells in ankylosing spondylitis. Study-wide results and caveats: A TCR beta motif of seven or eight highly homologous variants appeared characteristic of ankylosing spondylitis blood.

TCRdb recomputed calls from the 5' RACE reads with MiXCR, one row per CDR3 protein. The repertoire includes 800,000 to 900,000 distinct CDR3 sequences, approximately 12% of them detected once, and approximately 0.5% sits in the top ten. These receptors' antigens are unknown. The sequencing sample was made of blood, either unsorted or a sorted T cell fraction (not recorded which). The receptors were sampled from a male donor with ankylosing spondylitis.

The chain uses TRBV7-9 and TRBJ2-3; tentatively, D is TRBD2 (5 bases). The CDR3 runs to 15 residues. Germline lookup yields CDR1 SEHNR and CDR2 FQNEAQ (reference sequence). V gave up 5 bases and J gave up 3 bases, with 15 bases separating them. The CDR3 loop is CASSTTLRRTDTQYF. The CDR3 nucleotides are TGTGCCAGCAGCACGACCCTTAGGAGGACAGATACGCAGTATTTT.

CDR3 nucleotide sequence: TGTGCCAGCAGCCATGCAGTGGGGGCCTATAATTCACCCCTCCACTTT. Translating gives CASSHAVGAYNSPLHF. This chain uses TRBV7-2 with TRBJ1-6, with TRBD1 as a possible D gene (5 bases). The CDR3 sequence is 16 residues long. From germline, CDR1 is SGHTA and CDR2 FQGNSA. V was trimmed by 5 bases and J by 2 bases, leaving 13 bases between them.

This clonotype was recorded many times. The chain uses TRBV5-1 and TRBJ2-1; 8 nucleotides match TRBD1. The germline CDR1 and CDR2 sequences are SGHRS and YFSETQ. The CDR3 length is 16 residues. V trimming: 0 bases; J trimming: 6 bases; junction bases outside the gene matches: 8. In DNA form, the CDR3 reads TGCGCCAGCAGCTTGGTCGCAGGGGGCGCCTTCAATGAGCAGTTCTTC. Translated, it gives CASSLVAGGAFNEQFF.

The chain links TRBV10-3 to TRBJ1-1; D gene ambiguous. The V and J ends lost 2 bases and 4 bases respectively, with 14 bases between them. CDR1 is ENHRY and CDR2 is SYGVKD in the germline V gene. The CDR3 runs 15 residues. CDR3 protein: CAISEVLGSGTEAFF. The CDR3 coding sequence is TGTGCCATCAGTGAGGTTTTAGGGTCGGGCACTGAAGCTTTCTTT.

The chain joins TRBV4-3 to TRBJ2-2; a possible D gene is TRBD1 (5 bases). V was pared by 1 base and J by 7 bases, with 10 bases between. The CDR3 is 14 amino acids. Germline lookup yields CDR1 LGHNA and CDR2 YSLEER. The CDR3 protein is CASSQGQLIGELFF. The DNA for the CDR3 is TGCGCCAGCAGCCAAGGACAGTTAATCGGGGAGCTGTTTTTT.

This clonotype was seen a few times. The chain joins TRBV12-3 or TRBV12-4 to TRBJ1-2; unclear D gene. The V end lost 7 bases, the J end lost 2 bases, and 8 bases lay between the germline ends. CDR3 size: 12 residues. CDR3 protein: CASTSQNYGYTF. In DNA form, the CDR3 reads TGTGCCAGCACCAGCCAAAACTATGGCTACACCTTC.

The chain joins TRBV7-9 to TRBJ2-7; unclear D gene. This CDR3 has 13 residues. V was trimmed by 1 base and J by 3 bases, leaving 7 bases between them. Germline V gene lookup returns CDR1 SEHNR and CDR2 FQNEAQ (reference sequence). CDR3 sequence: CASSLEHLYEQYF. CDR3 nucleotide sequence: TGTGCCAGCAGCTTAGAACACCTCTACGAGCAGTACTTC.

This clonotype was counted between two and nine times. The chain couples TRBV20-1 to TRBJ2-5; 7 bases align to TRBD1. V dropped 0 bases and J dropped 4; count of bases not matched to a gene: 5. The CDR3 contains 14 residues. Looked up from germline, CDR1 is DFQATT and CDR2 is SNEGSKA (reference sequence). The CDR3 DNA reads as TGCAGTGCTAGAGATATGACAGGGCGAGAGACCCAGTACTTC. It translates to CSARDMTGRETQYF.

This clonotype was found a few times. The chain is built from TRBV20-1 and TRBJ2-1; TRBD2 matches at 11 bases. After removal of 0 bases from V and 0 bases from J, the junction contained 4 bases not matched to a gene. Germline values: CDR1 DFQATT, CDR2 SNEGSKA (reference sequence). The CDR3 extends over 17 amino acids. CDR3 in amino acids: CSARDSSGRFSYNEQFF. The CDR3, as DNA: TGCAGTGCTAGAGATTCTAGCGGGAGGTTCTCCTACAATGAGCAGTTCTTC.

This clonotype was recorded a few times. This chain links TRBV6-1 with TRBJ2-7, with D perhaps matching TRBD2 (5 bases). The CDR3 has 16 residues. V was clipped by 10 bases and J by 6 bases, with 28 bases between them. Germline V gives CDR1 MNHNS, CDR2 SASEGT. The CDR3 bases are TGTGCCACCCTAAGCGGTTGGCTGTCCTTCGGAAGCGAGCAGTACTTC. Translating it yields CATLSGWLSFGSEQYF.

The chain combines TRBV10-3 with TRBJ1-2; 9 bases are shared with TRBD1. This CDR3 contains 13 residues. V was clipped by 11 bases and J by 6 bases; unmatched bases: 10. CDR1 ENHRY and CDR2 SYGVKD come from the germline V gene. The CDR3 is CASRTGALDGYTF. CDR3 DNA sequence: TGTGCCTCCCGGACAGGGGCGCTCGATGGCTACACCTTC.

This clonotype was observed a handful of times. The CDR3 region is CSVVEARVLNGYTF. In nucleotides, the CDR3 is TGCAGCGTTGTCGAGGCCAGGGTACTGAATGGCTACACCTTC. The chain joins TRBV29-1 to TRBJ1-2; D may be TRBD1 (5 bases). CDR1 SQVTM and CDR2 ANQGSEA come from the germline V gene. V shed 4 bases and J shed 6 bases, with 18 bases lying between them. This CDR3 has 14 amino acids.

This clonotype was observed many times. The chain combines TRBV5-1 with TRBJ2-1, with TRBD2 as a possible D gene (7 bases). The germline gives CDR1 SGHRS, CDR2 YFSETQ. V shed 0 bases and J shed 10 bases, with 11 bases lying between them. The CDR3 contains 13 residues. The CDR3 DNA reads as TGCGCCAGCAGCTTGGACGGGGGGACAGAGCAGTTCTTC. This translates into CASSLDGGTEQFF.

At least ten counts were recorded for this clonotype. The rearrangement uses TRBV6-2 or TRBV6-3 and TRBJ1-5, with D hard to call. This CDR3 spans 17 amino acids. CDR1 MNHEY and CDR2 SVGEGT come from the germline V gene. V lost 4 bases and J 2 bases, leaving 18 bases between the germline ends. In DNA form, the CDR3 reads TGTGCCAGCAGTTTGCGGCGGGCCCCGAACGGCAATCAGCCCCAGCATTTT. Translated: CASSLRRAPNGNQPQHF.

This clonotype occurred many times. The chain links TRBV29-1 to TRBJ2-3, with TRBD1 matching 7 bases. The CDR3 is 12 residues long. Losses at the gene ends were 3 bases for V and 4 bases for J; bases not matched to a gene: 1. Germline CDR1 SQVTM, CDR2 ANQGSEA. The CDR3 here is CSVDTGADTQYF. Here the CDR3 DNA reads TGCAGCGTTGACACAGGGGCAGATACGCAGTATTTT.

There are a few counts of this clonotype. The chain recombines TRBV20-1 with TRBJ2-7, with 13 bases matching TRBD2. Per the germline V gene, CDR1 is DFQATT and CDR2 is SNEGSKA (reference sequence). The CDR3 is 18 residues long. With 6 bases clipped from V and 0 bases from J, the junction kept 14 bases outside the gene matches. The DNA for the CDR3 is TGCAGTGCCGGATCCGGGACTAGCGGGGCGATGCTCTCCTACGAGCAGTACTTC. This encodes CSAGSGTSGAMLSYEQYF.

This clonotype was counted only a few times. This rearrangement joins TRBV4-3 to TRBJ2-7; D tentatively fits TRBD1 or TRBD2 (8 bases each). CDR3 length: 16 residues. V was shortened by 3 bases and J by 4 bases, with 19 bases between the two germline ends. CDR1 LGHNA and CDR2 YSLEER come from the germline V gene. In DNA, the CDR3 is TGCGCCAGCAGCCAGGCGGGGGGACAGGCCATTTACGAGCAGTACTTC. Protein sequence: CASSQAGGQAIYEQYF.

The chain has TRBV10-1 and TRBJ2-1; D possibly matches TRBD1 or TRBD2 (6 bases each). Deletions cut 0 bases from V and 3 bases from J, with 12 bases between. The CDR3 is 16 residues long. CDR1 WNHNN and CDR2 SYGVQD come from the germline V gene (reference sequence). CDR3 bases: TGCGCCAGCAGTGAGTCGGAGGGGGTTCTCTACAATGAGCAGTTCTTC. Translating it yields CASSESEGVLYNEQFF.

The rearrangement uses TRBV10-3 and TRBJ2-2, with unresolved D. There are 14 residues in the CDR3. The V gene lost 3 bases and the J gene lost 1 base, with 6 bases spanning the gap. Germline loops: CDR1 ENHRY, CDR2 SYGVKD. This CDR3 reads CAISEWGNTGELFF. The CDR3 nucleotides are TGTGCCATCAGTGAATGGGGGAACACCGGGGAGCTGTTTTTT.